A selection of T cell receptor beta chains follows, all from one sample in a study of blood T cell repertoires in COVID-19. The table came from immunoSEQ multiplex PCR; TCRdb's copy has only in-frame clones and leaves some out. This sample yields 150,000 or so clones, of which about 85% are seen a single time; 0.63% belongs to the top ten. Specimen: peripheral blood. Receptors originate from a man aged 55 to 70 with COVID-19, enrolled during active disease. Both conserved end residues are part of each CDR3. D genes are given only for firm matches. Some rows have no size entry. The others give once, few or many, or a class for an expanded clone.

clone_size: -
d_call: TRBD1
v_call: TRBV19
j_call: TRBJ1-1
cdr3_aa: CASTGQDNMNTEAFF
cdr3_nt: TGTGCCAGTACTGGACAGGATAACATGAACACTGAAGCTTTCTTT

clone_size: -
d_call: -
v_call: TRBV6-2/TRBV6-3
j_call: TRBJ2-7
cdr3_aa: CASSYRRTEAHEQYF
cdr3_nt: TGTGCCAGCAGTTACAGGCGGACAGAGGCCCACGAGCAGTACTTC

clone_size: -
d_call: -
v_call: TRBV6-2/TRBV6-3
j_call: TRBJ1-1
cdr3_aa: CASSNLNTAPPFF
cdr3_nt: TGTGCCAGCAGTAATCTAAACACAGCTCCTCCTTTCTTT

clone_size: -
d_call: TRBD1
v_call: TRBV6-1
j_call: TRBJ1-1
cdr3_aa: CASSEAHGQANPMRTEAFF
cdr3_nt: TGTGCCAGCAGTGAAGCCCACGGACAGGCGAATCCGATGCGCACTGAAGCTTTCTTT

clone_size: once
d_call: TRBD1
v_call: TRBV10-3
j_call: TRBJ2-1
cdr3_aa: CAISDRDRTKASEQFF
cdr3_nt: TGTGCCATCAGTGACCGGGACAGGACGAAGGCGAGTGAGCAGTTCTTC

clone_size: -
d_call: -
v_call: TRBV7-2
j_call: TRBJ1-5
cdr3_aa: CASSLASQGMTQPQHF
cdr3_nt: TGTGCCAGCAGCTTAGCATCACAGGGAATGACTCAGCCCCAGCATTTT

clone_size: -
d_call: TRBD1
v_call: TRBV28
j_call: TRBJ2-5
cdr3_aa: CASTNPGTGGETQYF
cdr3_nt: TGTGCCAGCACCAACCCCGGGACAGGGGGTGAGACCCAGTACTTC

clone_size: -
d_call: TRBD1
v_call: TRBV6-6
j_call: TRBJ1-6
cdr3_aa: CASSRSGQGNSYNSPLHF
cdr3_nt: TGTGCCAGCAGTCGGTCCGGACAGGGGAACTCCTATAATTCACCCCTCCACTTT

clone_size: -
d_call: -
v_call: TRBV18
j_call: TRBJ2-6
cdr3_aa: CASSRQGNSGANVLTF
cdr3_nt: TGTGCCAGCTCACGGCAGGGCAACTCTGGGGCCAACGTCCTGACTTTC

clone_size: -
d_call: -
v_call: TRBV19
j_call: TRBJ1-2
cdr3_aa: CASTGGSNYGYTF
cdr3_nt: TGTGCCAGTACAGGAGGATCCAACTATGGCTACACCTTC

clone_size: once
d_call: -
v_call: TRBV18
j_call: TRBJ1-6
cdr3_aa: CASSPPVSGERSPLHF
cdr3_nt: TGTGCCAGCTCACCACCGGTTTCGGGGGAACGCTCACCCCTCCACTTT

clone_size: few
d_call: -
v_call: TRBV3-1/TRBV3-2
j_call: TRBJ2-7
cdr3_aa: CASSLSLVVYEQYF
cdr3_nt: TGTGCCAGCAGCCTTAGCTTAGTTGTGTACGAGCAGTACTTC

clone_size: -
d_call: -
v_call: TRBV7-3
j_call: TRBJ1-1
cdr3_aa: CASSPGGGRETEAFF
cdr3_nt: TGTGCCAGCAGCCCCGGGGGGGGGCGAGAGACTGAAGCTTTCTTT

clone_size: once
d_call: -
v_call: TRBV19
j_call: TRBJ1-1
cdr3_aa: CASSIKSGNTEAFF
cdr3_nt: TGTGCCAGTAGTATAAAATCGGGGAACACTGAAGCTTTCTTT

clone_size: -
d_call: TRBD1
v_call: TRBV24-1
j_call: TRBJ1-2
cdr3_aa: CATSDRTGNDYGYTF
cdr3_nt: TGTGCCACCAGTGACCGGACAGGGAACGACTATGGCTACACCTTC

clone_size: -
d_call: -
v_call: TRBV19
j_call: TRBJ1-5
cdr3_aa: CASSIERGRYSNQPQHF
cdr3_nt: TGTGCCAGTAGTATAGAACGCGGCCGTTATAGCAATCAGCCCCAGCATTTT

clone_size: -
d_call: TRBD1
v_call: TRBV28
j_call: TRBJ1-2
cdr3_aa: CATGQGRNGYTF
cdr3_nt: TGTGCCACTGGACAGGGAAGAAATGGCTACACCTTC

clone_size: -
d_call: TRBD2
v_call: TRBV30
j_call: TRBJ2-7
cdr3_aa: CASEGAGGAVLEQYF
cdr3_nt: TGTGCCTCGGAAGGGGCGGGAGGGGCTGTCCTCGAGCAGTACTTC

clone_size: few
d_call: TRBD2
v_call: TRBV6-1
j_call: TRBJ2-5
cdr3_aa: CASSAGGLAGLQETQYF
cdr3_nt: TGTGCCAGCAGTGCTGGGGGACTAGCGGGGCTGCAAGAGACCCAGTACTTC

clone_size: -
d_call: -
v_call: TRBV28
j_call: TRBJ1-1
cdr3_aa: CASRPLDRYTEAFF
cdr3_nt: TGTGCCAGCAGGCCTCTCGACAGGTACACTGAAGCTTTCTTT

clone_size: -
d_call: TRBD1
v_call: TRBV7-2
j_call: TRBJ1-6
cdr3_aa: CASSYLGQGGSPLHF
cdr3_nt: TGTGCCAGCAGCTACTTGGGACAGGGTGGCTCACCCCTCCACTTT

clone_size: -
d_call: TRBD1
v_call: TRBV11-2
j_call: TRBJ1-5
cdr3_aa: CASSLTGEGNQPQHF
cdr3_nt: TGTGCCAGCAGCTTAACAGGGGAAGGCAATCAGCCCCAGCATTTT

clone_size: -
d_call: -
v_call: TRBV24-1
j_call: TRBJ2-3
cdr3_aa: CATSDPLERSTADTQYF
cdr3_nt: TGTGCCACCAGTGACCCGCTAGAGCGGAGTACCGCTGATACGCAGTATTTT

clone_size: -
d_call: -
v_call: TRBV6-2/TRBV6-3
j_call: TRBJ1-1
cdr3_aa: CASSSSGMNTEAFF
cdr3_nt: TGTGCCAGCAGCTCTTCGGGTATGAACACTGAAGCTTTCTTT

clone_size: -
d_call: TRBD1
v_call: TRBV28
j_call: TRBJ2-5
cdr3_aa: CASTDRGPTETQYF
cdr3_nt: TGTGCCAGCACCGACAGGGGGCCTACGGAGACCCAGTACTTC

clone_size: -
d_call: -
v_call: TRBV3-1/TRBV3-2
j_call: TRBJ1-1
cdr3_aa: CASSQGGACGGPNTEAFF
cdr3_nt: TGTGCCAGCAGCCAAGGAGGGGCTTGTGGGGGCCCGAACACTGAAGCTTTCTTT

clone_size: once
d_call: -
v_call: TRBV4-1
j_call: TRBJ2-1
cdr3_aa: CASSQELGDRPYNEQFF
cdr3_nt: TGCGCCAGCAGCCAAGAATTGGGAGATCGGCCCTACAATGAGCAGTTCTTC

clone_size: -
d_call: TRBD1
v_call: TRBV27
j_call: TRBJ2-1
cdr3_aa: CASRSTGGYNEQFF
cdr3_nt: TGTGCCAGCAGATCGACAGGGGGCTACAATGAGCAGTTCTTC

clone_size: -
d_call: TRBD1
v_call: TRBV7-2
j_call: TRBJ1-5
cdr3_aa: CASSPATGSNQPQHF
cdr3_nt: TGTGCCAGCAGCCCGGCGACAGGGAGCAATCAGCCCCAGCATTTT

clone_size: -
d_call: -
v_call: TRBV5-6
j_call: TRBJ1-1
cdr3_aa: CASSLRERGTEAFF
cdr3_nt: TGTGCCAGCAGCCTACGAGAGAGGGGGACTGAAGCTTTCTTT

clone_size: -
d_call: TRBD2
v_call: TRBV11-2
j_call: TRBJ2-5
cdr3_aa: CASSKGEASGGPTETQYF
cdr3_nt: TGTGCCAGCAGCAAAGGCGAAGCTAGCGGGGGGCCGACGGAGACCCAGTACTTC

clone_size: -
d_call: -
v_call: TRBV27
j_call: TRBJ2-7
cdr3_aa: CASSLKGAPSYEQYF
cdr3_nt: TGTGCCAGCAGTTTAAAGGGAGCTCCCTCCTACGAGCAGTACTTC

clone_size: -
d_call: -
v_call: TRBV6-2/TRBV6-3
j_call: TRBJ1-4
cdr3_aa: CASSSSLLGGEKLFF
cdr3_nt: TGTGCCAGCAGCTCTTCACTCCTGGGAGGTGAAAAACTGTTTTTT

clone_size: -
d_call: -
v_call: TRBV20-1
j_call: TRBJ2-4
cdr3_aa: CSASISGTQNIQYF
cdr3_nt: TGCAGTGCTAGTATTTCCGGGACTCAAAACATTCAGTACTTC

clone_size: -
d_call: -
v_call: TRBV6-5
j_call: TRBJ1-2
cdr3_aa: CATITGTYGYTF
cdr3_nt: TGTGCCACTATAACAGGAACATATGGCTACACCTTC

clone_size: -
d_call: -
v_call: TRBV5-8
j_call: TRBJ1-5
cdr3_aa: CASSLGQVPRQPQHF
cdr3_nt: TGTGCCAGCAGCTTGGGACAGGTTCCCCGTCAGCCCCAGCATTTT

clone_size: -
d_call: TRBD1
v_call: TRBV6-5
j_call: TRBJ1-4
cdr3_aa: CASSRDRRNEKLFF
cdr3_nt: TGTGCCAGCAGTAGGGACAGGAGGAATGAAAAACTGTTTTTT

clone_size: -
d_call: TRBD1
v_call: TRBV18
j_call: TRBJ1-6
cdr3_aa: CASSPLGQGEGSNSPLHF
cdr3_nt: TGTGCCAGCTCACCCCTGGGACAGGGGGAAGGGAGTAATTCACCCCTCCACTTT

clone_size: -
d_call: TRBD1
v_call: TRBV27
j_call: TRBJ2-7
cdr3_aa: CASSHPVQGYEQYF
cdr3_nt: TGTGCCAGCAGTCACCCAGTACAGGGGTACGAGCAGTACTTC

clone_size: -
d_call: TRBD2
v_call: TRBV11-3
j_call: TRBJ2-3
cdr3_aa: CASSLDPSGPDTQYF
cdr3_nt: TGTGCCAGCAGCTTAGATCCTAGCGGGCCAGATACGCAGTATTTT

clone_size: -
d_call: -
v_call: TRBV2
j_call: TRBJ1-5
cdr3_aa: CASTVDRHSNQPQHF
cdr3_nt: TGTGCCAGCACTGTTGACAGACATAGCAATCAGCCCCAGCATTTT

clone_size: few
d_call: TRBD1
v_call: TRBV6-2/TRBV6-3
j_call: TRBJ1-1
cdr3_aa: CASSYRDSSTEAFF
cdr3_nt: TGTGCCAGCAGTTACAGGGACAGTAGCACTGAAGCTTTCTTT

clone_size: -
d_call: -
v_call: TRBV3-1/TRBV3-2
j_call: TRBJ1-2
cdr3_aa: CASSQDPQGDYGYTF
cdr3_nt: TGTGCCAGCAGCCAAGATCCGCAGGGTGATTATGGCTACACCTTC

clone_size: once
d_call: -
v_call: TRBV18
j_call: TRBJ1-2
cdr3_aa: CASSPARDYGYTF
cdr3_nt: TGTGCCAGCTCACCCGCCAGGGATTATGGCTACACCTTC

clone_size: -
d_call: -
v_call: TRBV7-2
j_call: TRBJ1-4
cdr3_aa: CASSLSPLEEKLFF
cdr3_nt: TGTGCCAGCAGCTTAAGCCCCTTAGAGGAAAAACTGTTTTTT

clone_size: -
d_call: TRBD1
v_call: TRBV18
j_call: TRBJ1-1
cdr3_aa: CASSPDRVTEAFF
cdr3_nt: TGTGCCAGCTCACCGGACAGGGTTACTGAAGCTTTCTTT

clone_size: many
d_call: TRBD2
v_call: TRBV29-1
j_call: TRBJ2-3
cdr3_aa: CSVGTSSRGDTQYF
cdr3_nt: TGCAGCGTTGGGACTAGCAGCAGAGGGGATACGCAGTATTTT